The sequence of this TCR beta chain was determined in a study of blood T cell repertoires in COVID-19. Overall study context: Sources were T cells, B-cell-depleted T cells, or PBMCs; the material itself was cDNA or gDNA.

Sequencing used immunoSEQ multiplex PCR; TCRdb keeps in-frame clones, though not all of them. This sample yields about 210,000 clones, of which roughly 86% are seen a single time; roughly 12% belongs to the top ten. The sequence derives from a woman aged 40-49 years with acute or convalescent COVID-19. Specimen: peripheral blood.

The CDR3 nucleotides are TGCGCCAGCAGCTTGGACAGGGCCCGTGGGGAGCTGTTTTTT. It encodes CASSLDRARGELFF. The chain links TRBV5-1 to TRBJ2-2; tentatively, D is TRBD1 (6 bases). This CDR3 region has 14 residues. V shed 0 bases and J shed 8 bases, with 11 bases lying between them. Germline-derived CDR1 and CDR2 are SGHRS and YFSETQ.